Listed here are 11 T cell receptor beta chains from one sample, sequenced in a study of blood T cells in healthy people across ages. With a J-beta primer mix and a sample-barcoded 5' primer, a second PCR ran 7 to 11 cycles. MiXCR, applied by TCRdb to the 5' RACE reads, yields one record per CDR3 protein. Among about 1,400,000 distinct CDR3 sequences listed, about 40% were seen once. The sample comprised blood. Receptor source: a woman younger than 30 in good health.

This clonotype has just a few counts. V and J are TRBV3-1 and TRBJ2-7; TRBD1 matches at 9 bases. Trimming at V came to 4 bases and at J to 3 bases, leaving 7 bases not matched to a gene. This CDR3 region has 15 residues. CDR1 is LGHDT, CDR2 YNNKEL, per germline (reference sequence). The CDR3 nucleotides are TGTGCCAGCAGCCCACCCCGGACAGGGGTCTACGAGCAGTACTTC. Translated: CASSPPRTGVYEQYF.

This chain links TRBV27 with TRBJ1-2; D is uncertain. The V gene's germline CDR1 is MNHEY and CDR2 SMNVEV (reference sequence). The CDR3 is 14 amino acids. The V end was cut by 5 bases, the J end by 0 bases, with 10 bases between. Written as DNA, the CDR3 is TGTGCCAGCAGTGTGGCATTAACTAACTATGGCTACACCTTC. This encodes CASSVALTNYGYTF.

This clonotype appeared a few times. This chain joins TRBV14 and TRBJ2-7, with TRBD2 matching over 10 bases. Germline CDR1 SGHDN, CDR2 FVKESK. CDR3 length: 18 amino acids. V lost 1 base, J lost 3 bases, and 12 bases stayed unmatched. CDR3 loop: CASSQGLAGRGNLYEQYF. CDR3 bases: TGTGCCAGCAGCCAAGGACTAGCGGGCCGAGGTAACCTCTACGAGCAGTACTTC.

This clonotype occurred a few times. CDR3 region: CASSVPGLASYEQYF. For the CDR3, the DNA is TGTGCCAGCAGCGTGCCGGGACTAGCCTCCTACGAGCAGTACTTC. The V call is TRBV7-9, the J call TRBJ2-7, with 9 bases that match TRBD2. The V gene end was trimmed by 5 bases and the J gene end by 0 bases; junction bases not matched to a gene: 5. CDR3 length: 15 residues. Germline V lookup: CDR1 SEHNR, CDR2 FQNEAQ (reference sequence).

This clonotype was recorded many times. V and J are TRBV20-1 and TRBJ1-2, with D unclear. CDR1 is DFQATT and CDR2 is SNEGSKA in the germline V gene (reference sequence). This CDR3 contains 13 residues. With 1 base removed from V and 2 bases from J, the gap between germline ends came to 8 bases. The CDR3 DNA reads TGCAGTGCTAGAGGAGGATCAAACTATGGCTACACCTTC. This sequence encodes CSARGGSNYGYTF.

V and J are TRBV11-2 and TRBJ1-2; D is uncertain. CDR1 SGHAT and CDR2 FQNNGV come from the germline V gene. The V and J ends lost 0 bases and 1 base respectively, with 9 bases between them. The CDR3 is 15 residues long. The CDR3 region is CASSLEAGLNYGYTF. CDR3 coding DNA: TGTGCCAGCAGCTTAGAGGCAGGTCTTAACTATGGCTACACCTTC.

The chain joins TRBV20-1 to TRBJ2-1; 10 nucleotides match TRBD2. This CDR3 has 15 residues. V lost 0 bases, J lost 9 bases, and 8 bases stayed unmatched. CDR1 and CDR2 (germline): DFQATT, SNEGSKA (reference sequence). The CDR3 here is CSARDPLAGDVEQFF. The CDR3 region has the DNA TGCAGTGCTAGAGACCCCCTAGCGGGAGACGTTGAGCAGTTCTTC.

This clonotype has more than one count but fewer than ten. V usage is TRBV28 and J usage is TRBJ1-2; D not resolved. The V end was cut by 2 bases, the J end by 8 bases, with 18 bases between. The germline V gene has CDR1 MDHEN and CDR2 SYDVKM. The CDR3 has 15 amino acids. CDR3 residues: CASSLRQSIPQGYTF. The DNA of the CDR3 is TGTGCCAGCAGTTTACGGCAGTCCATCCCTCAAGGCTACACCTTC.

The chain combines TRBV27 with TRBJ2-3, with D unresolved. Germline CDR1 reads MNHEY; CDR2 reads SMNVEV (reference sequence). V lost 5 bases to trimming and J lost 4 bases, with 13 bases between them. CDR3 length: 14 residues. CDR3 in DNA: TGTGCCAGCAGTGTAGCCCATGGTGCAGATACGCAGTATTTT. It specifies CASSVAHGADTQYF.

This clonotype came up a few times. The V gene is TRBV12-3 or TRBV12-4, the J gene TRBJ1-2, with 8 bases identical to TRBD1. Trimming took 5 bases from V and 8 from J; bases not matched to a gene: 16. This CDR3 contains 16 residues. CDR3 sequence (DNA): TGTGCCAGCAGTAAGGGACAGGATTTGCTTTTTTACGGCTACACCTTC. Protein product: CASSKGQDLLFYGYTF.

This clonotype showed up many times. The chain links TRBV7-2 to TRBJ2-3, with D possibly matching TRBD2 (5 bases). The V end lost 2 bases, the J end lost 1 base, and 7 bases lay between the germline ends. CDR3 length equals 14 residues. The V gene's germline CDR1 is SGHTA and CDR2 FQGNSA. CDR3 sequence (DNA): TGTGCCAGCAGCTTACGGCGGGGCACAGATACGCAGTATTTT. This gives the protein CASSLRRGTDTQYF.